The source of this T cell receptor beta chain is a study of cytomegalovirus exposure and HLA in healthy donors. Study-level information: The platform used for the 120 validation repertoires matched that of the roughly 670 first-cohort repertoires, a later analysis reported.

Only in-frame clones appear in the TCRdb table, and some are missing; sequencing was by immunoSEQ multiplex PCR. The sample has about 130,000 clones, 89% seen once. The CDR3 totals 20 residues. In germline, CDR1 is SGHRS, CDR2 YFSETQ. With 4 bases clipped from V and 2 bases from J, the junction kept 17 bases outside the gene matches. The J gene is TRBJ2-2, the V gene TRBV5-1; TRBD2 aligns across 10 bases. The sequence was collected from a woman aged 18-29 years in good health and CMV-seropositive. Sequencing was done on a sample of PBMCs. The CDR3 bases are TGCGCCAGCAGCGACCCCCGGGAGGTAGCGGGGGGCCTTAACACCGGGGAGCTGTTTTTT. Its translation: CASSDPREVAGGLNTGELFF.